The entry that follows covers one T cell receptor (beta chain) sequence. The assay was immunoSEQ multiplex PCR, and TCRdb's table has in-frame clones only and misses some. This sample has about 63,000 clones, with 85% found just once. The germline V gene encodes CDR1 MNHEY and CDR2 SVGEGT. V lost 2 bases, J lost 5 bases, and 27 bases lay in between. The CDR3 consists of 19 residues. This entry is derived from a study of control samples from healthy donors and cancer patients. This chain connects TRBV6-2 or TRBV6-3 to TRBJ2-5, with a weak D call TRBD2 (5 bases). The sequenced material came from blood. This clonotype was sampled from a man aged 40-49 years in good health. The CDR3 region is CASSYLLVGSGPNRETQYF. DNA for the CDR3: TGTGCCAGCAGTTACCTTCTAGTTGGGAGCGGTCCGAATCGGGAGACCCAGTACTTC.